Listed here are 10 T cell receptor beta chains from one sample, sequenced in a study of blood T cell repertoires in COVID-19 (dated by TCRdb to 2020 to 2021). Libraries were prepared through the immunoSEQ multiplex PCR assay. Imported from immuneACCESS, the table was reduced by TCRdb to in-frame sequences with V and J called. These copies leave out some clones; in studies compared against another copy, an unresolved V gene accounts for under half, and the cause of the remainder is not known. A total of about 260,000 clones appear in this sample, 85% to 90% of them only once. The ten largest clones take up about 4% of the sample. Input material: PBMCs or T cells enriched from blood (not recorded which). Receptors were obtained from a woman aged 25 to 39 with acute COVID-19.

The gene calls are TRBV5-8 and TRBJ1-4; no clear D gene. The germline CDR1 and CDR2 sequences are SGHTS and YDEGEE. V gave up 2 bases and J gave up 0 bases, with 11 bases separating them. The CDR3 is 16 residues long. CDR3 bases: TGTGCCAGCAGCTTAGAACACAGTGCAACTAATGAAAAACTGTTTTTT. Translated, it gives CASSLEHSATNEKLFF.

The chain recombines TRBV29-1 with TRBJ2-1, with 9 bases aligning to TRBD2. Germline V gene lookup returns CDR1 SQVTM and CDR2 ANQGSEA. This CDR3 is built from 15 residues. V lost 3 bases, J lost 7 bases, and 10 bases stayed unmatched. The CDR3 bases are TGCAGCGTTGAGTTGGCTAGCGGGGTGGAGAATGAGCAGTTCTTC. Protein product: CSVELASGVENEQFF.

The rearrangement joins TRBV7-3 to TRBJ2-6; a weak D match, TRBD2 (5 bases). The CDR3 has 16 amino acids. V shed 4 bases and J shed 3 bases, with 13 bases lying between them. Germline V gene sequence: CDR1 SGHTA, CDR2 FQGTGA. The CDR3 sequence is CASSSGVSGGANVLTF. CDR3 nucleotides: TGTGCCAGCAGCTCCGGGGTTTCTGGTGGGGCCAACGTCCTGACTTTC.

About this clone itself: Other nucleotide sequences in the sample specify the same CDR3. The chain recombines TRBV19 with TRBJ1-1; D may be TRBD1 (5 bases). There are 13 residues in the CDR3. Germline lookup yields CDR1 LNHDA and CDR2 SQIVND (reference sequence). Trimming took off 1 base at V and 2 bases at J, with 5 bases between the two ends. CDR3: CASSIGGNTEAFF. The CDR3 nucleotides read TGTGCCAGTAGTATAGGGGGCAACACTGAAGCTTTCTTT. Full variable domain (outside the CDR3, taken from reference TRBV19 and TRBJ1-1): DGGITQSPKYLFRKEGQNVTLSCEQNLNHDAMYWYRQDPGQGLRLIYYSQIVNDFQKGDIAEGYSVSREKKESFPLTVTSAQKNPTAFYLCASSIGGNTEAFFGQGTRLTVV.

CDR3 bases: TGTGCCATCAGTGACGAGCTAGCGGGGTACCAAGAGACCCAGTACTTC. Its protein is CAISDELAGYQETQYF. The V gene is TRBV10-3, the J gene TRBJ2-5; 9 bases are a match to TRBD2. J lost 0 bases, V lost 3 bases, and 5 bases had no gene match. The CDR3 contains 16 residues. The germline CDR1 and CDR2 sequences are ENHRY and SYGVKD.

This clone was detected once. The gene calls are TRBV18 and TRBJ2-2, with D perhaps TRBD2 (6 bases). CDR1 is KGHSH, CDR2 LQKENI, per germline. The CDR3 covers 13 residues. V lost 1 base and J 6 bases, leaving 6 bases between the germline ends. CDR3 residues: CASSPRDSGELFF. The CDR3 DNA is TGTGCCAGCTCACCACGGGACTCCGGGGAGCTGTTTTTT.

The V gene is TRBV10-3, the J gene TRBJ2-3, with D possibly being TRBD2 (6 bases). This CDR3 has 16 amino acids. Germline V gives CDR1 ENHRY, CDR2 SYGVKD. The ends were cut back, 6 bases at V and 0 bases at J, with 16 bases in the middle. The CDR3 is CAIRDIVAASTDTQYF. In DNA, the CDR3 is TGTGCCATCAGGGATATCGTAGCGGCTAGCACAGATACGCAGTATTTT.

The chain links TRBV5-6 to TRBJ2-7; D unclear. The CDR3 has 11 amino acids. From germline, CDR1 is SGHDT and CDR2 YYEEEE. Trimming removed 0 bases at V and 6 bases at J, with 4 bases between. The chain's CDR3 is CASSLGAEQYF. CDR3 DNA sequence: TGTGCCAGCAGCTTGGGAGCCGAGCAGTACTTC.

Of note for this clone: The same CDR3 can be traced to other DNA sequences in this sample. The chain recombines TRBV2 with TRBJ2-2; 7 bases are shared with TRBD2. Germline assignment: CDR1 SNHLY and CDR2 FYNNEI. The trim removed 6 bases at V and 4 bases at J, leaving 5 bases unmatched. The CDR3 length is 14 residues. The CDR3 is CASSDPSGTGELFF. In DNA, the CDR3 is TGTGCCAGCAGCGACCCTAGCGGCACCGGGGAGCTGTTTTTT.

J is TRBJ1-2 and V is TRBV20-1; D is undetermined. This CDR3 contains 11 residues. Between the trimmed V and J ends, which lost 5 bases and 4 bases, there was a span of 8 bases. Germline V gene data show CDR1 as DFQATT and CDR2 as SNEGSKA (reference sequence). The CDR3 here is CSAQMSYGYTF. The CDR3 region has the DNA TGCAGTGCTCAGATGTCCTATGGCTACACCTTC.